This TCR beta chain was recovered during a study of blood T cells in healthy people across ages. General observations from the study: Nothing was known about donor CMV status, and this possibly confounded expanded clonotype changes. Roughly linear age-related decline in beta diversity appeared, significant by age approximately 43.

Germline CDR1 and CDR2: KGHSH and LQKENI. The CDR3 extends over 12 amino acids. Trimming took off 6 bases at V and 6 bases at J, with 12 bases between the two ends. Approximately 9 milliliters was the volume of peripheral blood drawn from each donor. This clonotype has a handful of counts. The antigen is undetermined. A second PCR of 7 to 11 cycles used a sample-barcoded 5' primer and a J-beta primer mix. Every molecule of cDNA carried a tag from a template-switch adaptor with 12 random nucleotides. One entry per CDR3 protein, called by TCRdb with MiXCR from the 5' RACE reads. The data contain 1.5 million to 2 million distinct CDR3 sequences, about 30% of them seen just once; the ten biggest clones take up about 8%.

This TCR came from a woman between 25 and 40 years old in good health. The sequenced material came from blood. V and J are TRBV18 and TRBJ2-7; D is possibly TRBD1 or TRBD2 (5 bases each). The CDR3 is CASSPGDVEQYF. In DNA form, the CDR3 reads TGTGCCAGCTCCCCCGGGGACGTCGAGCAGTACTTC.